The subject of this entry is one TCR beta chain. What it recognizes is unknown. This CDR3 comprises 16 residues. Germline CDR1 is SGHVS and CDR2 is FNYEAQ. J lost 3 bases, V lost 5 bases, and 8 bases had no gene match. The data derive from a study of cytomegalovirus exposure and HLA in healthy donors. Looking at the study overall: Both the 120 validation repertoires and the 500 to 700 first-cohort repertoires used the same platform, as reported by a later analysis. Whole-study findings and limits: Reports indicated that the classifier achieved high specificity and sensitivity in diagnosing cytomegalovirus status. Listed as cytomegalovirus-associated were around 160 TCR beta chains.

The protocol was immunoSEQ multiplex PCR, while the TCRdb copy is restricted to in-frame clones and leaves out a portion. The sample yields roughly 240,000 clones, around nine tenths seen once. The receptor was derived from a young man in good health and CMV-seronegative. This chain uses TRBV7-6 with TRBJ2-2, with 8 nucleotides matching TRBD1. Sequencing was carried out using PBMCs. The CDR3 region has the DNA TGTGCCAGCAGCAAAAGGACAGGGCTTGACACCGGGGAGCTGTTTTTT. It codes for CASSKRTGLDTGELFF.